The rows below give T cell receptor beta chains drawn from one sample of a study of blood T cell repertoires in COVID-19. Generated by immunoSEQ multiplex PCR, the TCRdb table keeps only in-frame clones and is missing some. The sample comprises approximately 35,000 clones, about 91% of which are singletons, and 4.5% to 5% rests with the top ten. Sequencing was performed on peripheral blood. The receptors originated from a woman aged 70 to 79 with active COVID-19. CDR3s include the opening cysteine and the closing phenylalanine or tryptophan. D genes are given only for firm matches. For some rows the clone size is stated as once, few or many, or as a class when expanded; others skip it.

v_gene	j_gene	abundance	d_gene	CDR3nt	CDR3aa
TRBV19	TRBJ1-5	NA	NA	TGTGCCAGTAGTATTATCCTCGGGTTAGGTCAGCCCCAGCATTTT	CASSIILGLGQPQHF
TRBV7-3	TRBJ2-6	NA	NA	TGTGCCAGCAGCCCTAAAGGGGCCAACGTCCTGACTTTC	CASSPKGANVLTF
TRBV5-5	TRBJ2-2	NA	NA	TGTGCCAGCAGCGGATTCGGGTCTACCGGGGAGCTGTTTTTT	CASSGFGSTGELFF
TRBV14	TRBJ2-2	NA	TRBD1	TGTGCCAGCAGCCAAGATTATGGACAGGGATTCGCCGGGGAGCTGTTTTTT	CASSQDYGQGFAGELFF
TRBV11-3	TRBJ2-7	NA	NA	TGTGCCAGCACCAGGGGTCATGGGCAGTACTTC	CASTRGHGQYF
TRBV5-4	TRBJ2-7	NA	TRBD1	TGTGCCAGCAGCTTGAGCCGGACAGGCTACGAGCAGTACTTC	CASSLSRTGYEQYF
TRBV9	TRBJ2-1	NA	NA	TGTGCCAGCAGCGTAGATGGCAGGGAAACAAATGAGCAGTTCTTC	CASSVDGRETNEQFF
TRBV11-2	TRBJ2-3	NA	NA	TGTGCCAGCAGCGACCACAGGGAAGGGGCCACAGATACGCAGTATTTT	CASSDHREGATDTQYF
TRBV3-1/TRBV3-2	TRBJ2-7	NA	NA	TGTGCCAGCAGCCAATATACATTCTCCTACGAGCAGTACTTC	CASSQYTFSYEQYF
TRBV29-1	TRBJ2-5	NA	TRBD1	TGCAGCTGTACAGGGGGTGCCGCAGAGACCCAGTACTTC	CSCTGGAAETQYF
TRBV10-2	TRBJ2-2	NA	NA	TGCGCCAGCAGTGAGGGCTGGCGGGTTAACACCGGGGAGCTGTTTTTT	CASSEGWRVNTGELFF
TRBV28	TRBJ1-1	NA	NA	TGTGCCAGCAGAGGCATCTCGGGGACTGAAGCTTTCTTT	CASRGISGTEAFF
TRBV15	TRBJ1-3	NA	NA	TGTGCCACCAGCAGAGGGGCAGTGCTCTCTGGAAACACCATATATTTT	CATSRGAVLSGNTIYF
TRBV6-5	TRBJ2-3	NA	TRBD2	TGTGCCAGCAGACACGGGACTAGCGAAGATACGCAGTATTTT	CASRHGTSEDTQYF
TRBV29-1	TRBJ2-7	once	NA	TGCAGCGTGTTTCGGGGAGAGCAGTACTTC	CSVFRGEQYF
TRBV5-4	TRBJ2-1	NA	NA	TGTGCCAGCATCACGACCCGGGACACCTACTCAGGGGGGTACAATGAGCAGTTCTTC	CASITTRDTYSGGYNEQFF
TRBV2	TRBJ2-5	NA	TRBD2	TGTGCCAGCACCCCAACTAGCGGGGGTGAGACCCAGTACTTC	CASTPTSGGETQYF
TRBV7-9	TRBJ1-2	NA	NA	TGTGCCAGCAGCTCCAGGGTGGGAATACCTACTAACTATGGCTACACCTTC	CASSSRVGIPTNYGYTF
TRBV11-2	TRBJ1-1	NA	TRBD1	TGTGCCAGCAGCTCCGCAGGGGGGAGTCAAGCTTTCTTT	CASSSAGGSQAFF
TRBV5-4	TRBJ1-2	NA	TRBD1	TGTGCCAGCAGCATGTGGACAGGCGGCTACACCTTC	CASSMWTGGYTF
TRBV29-1	TRBJ1-3	once	NA	TGCAGCGTTGAAGGGGACAACTCTGGAAACACCATATATTTT	CSVEGDNSGNTIYF
TRBV19	TRBJ2-7	NA	NA	TGTGCCAGTAGTATAGTAGGACAGAACTCCTACGAGCAGTACTTC	CASSIVGQNSYEQYF
TRBV27	TRBJ2-7	NA	TRBD2	TGTGCCAGCAGTCGGGGGGGGCTGGGGGAGCAGTACTTC	CASSRGGLGEQYF
TRBV18	TRBJ1-1	NA	NA	TGTGCCAGCTCACCCCTCGGACAGACCAACACTGAAGCTTTCTTT	CASSPLGQTNTEAFF
TRBV24-1	TRBJ2-3	NA	TRBD2	TGTGCCACCAGTCATAGCGGGGGCCTTCTGAGTTCGACGCAGTATTTT	CATSHSGGLLSSTQYF
TRBV18	TRBJ1-3	NA	TRBD1	TGTGCCAGCTCACTGACCGGACAGGGCGGCACCATATATTTT	CASSLTGQGGTIYF
TRBV6-5	TRBJ2-5	NA	TRBD2	TGTGCCAGCAGATACGGGGGGGCCGGGCAAGAGACCCAGTACTTC	CASRYGGAGQETQYF
TRBV27	TRBJ2-3	NA	NA	TGTGCCAGCAGACTGGCAGGGAGCACAGATACGCAGTATTTT	CASRLAGSTDTQYF